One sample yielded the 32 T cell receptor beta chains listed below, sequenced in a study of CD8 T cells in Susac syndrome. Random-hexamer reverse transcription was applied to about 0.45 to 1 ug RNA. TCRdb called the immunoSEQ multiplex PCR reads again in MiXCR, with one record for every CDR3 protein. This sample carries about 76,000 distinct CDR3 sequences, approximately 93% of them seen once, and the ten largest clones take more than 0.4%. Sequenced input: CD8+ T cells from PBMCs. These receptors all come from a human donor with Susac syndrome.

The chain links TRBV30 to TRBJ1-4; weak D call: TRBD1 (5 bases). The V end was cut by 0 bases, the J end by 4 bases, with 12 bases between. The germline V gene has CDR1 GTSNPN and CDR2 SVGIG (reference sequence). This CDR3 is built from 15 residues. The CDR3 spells CAWSVQAVDNEKLFF. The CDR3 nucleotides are TGTGCCTGGAGTGTACAGGCGGTCGATAATGAAAAACTGTTTTTT.

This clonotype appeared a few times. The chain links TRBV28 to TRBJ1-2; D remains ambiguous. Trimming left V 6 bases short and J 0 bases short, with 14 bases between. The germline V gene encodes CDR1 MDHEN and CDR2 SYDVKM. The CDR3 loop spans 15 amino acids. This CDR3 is CASREGALTNYGYTF. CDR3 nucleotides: TGTGCCAGCAGGGAGGGTGCTCTCACTAACTATGGCTACACCTTC.

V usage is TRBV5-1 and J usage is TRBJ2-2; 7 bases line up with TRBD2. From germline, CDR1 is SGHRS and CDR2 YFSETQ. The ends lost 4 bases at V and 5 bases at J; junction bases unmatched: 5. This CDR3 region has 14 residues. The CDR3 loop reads CASSPSGNTGELFF. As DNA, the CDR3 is TGCGCCAGCAGCCCTAGCGGAAATACCGGGGAGCTGTTTTTT. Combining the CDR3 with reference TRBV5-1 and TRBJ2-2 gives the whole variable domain KAGVTQTPRYLIKTRGQQVTLSCSPISGHRSVSWYQQTPGQGLQFLFEYFSETQRNKGNFPGRFSGRQFSNSRSEMNVSTLELGDSALYLCASSPSGNTGELFFGEGSRLTVL.

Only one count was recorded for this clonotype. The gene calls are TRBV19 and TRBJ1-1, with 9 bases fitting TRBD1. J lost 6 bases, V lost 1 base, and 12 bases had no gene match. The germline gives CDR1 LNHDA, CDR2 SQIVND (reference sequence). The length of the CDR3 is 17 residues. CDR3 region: CASSIGVGAGTGPEAFF. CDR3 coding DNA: TGTGCCAGTAGTATAGGAGTAGGTGCCGGGACAGGGCCTGAAGCTTTCTTT.

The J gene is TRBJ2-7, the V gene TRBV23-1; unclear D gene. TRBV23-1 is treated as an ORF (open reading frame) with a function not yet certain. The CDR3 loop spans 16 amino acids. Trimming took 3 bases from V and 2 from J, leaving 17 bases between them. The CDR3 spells CASSHRARAAPYEQYF. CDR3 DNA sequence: TGCGCCAGCAGTCACCGGGCAAGGGCGGCGCCCTACGAGCAGTACTTC.

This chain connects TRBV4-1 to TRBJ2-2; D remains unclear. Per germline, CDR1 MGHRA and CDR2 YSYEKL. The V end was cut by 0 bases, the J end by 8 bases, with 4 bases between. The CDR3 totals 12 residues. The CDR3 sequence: CASSQESGELFF. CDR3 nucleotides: TGCGCCAGCAGCCAAGAGTCGGGGGAGCTGTTTTTT.

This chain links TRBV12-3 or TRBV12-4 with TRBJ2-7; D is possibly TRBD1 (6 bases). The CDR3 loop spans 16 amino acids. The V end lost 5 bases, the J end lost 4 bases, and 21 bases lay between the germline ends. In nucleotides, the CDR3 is TGTGCCAGCAGTCCAACTCGTGGGAGAGGGGGTTACGAGCAGTACTTC. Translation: CASSPTRGRGGYEQYF.

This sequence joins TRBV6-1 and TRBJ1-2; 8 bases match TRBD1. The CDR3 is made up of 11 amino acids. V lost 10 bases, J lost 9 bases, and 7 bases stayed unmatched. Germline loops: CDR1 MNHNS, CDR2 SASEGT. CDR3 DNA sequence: TGTGCCATTCTCGGACAGGGACGCTACACCTTC. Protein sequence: CAILGQGRYTF.

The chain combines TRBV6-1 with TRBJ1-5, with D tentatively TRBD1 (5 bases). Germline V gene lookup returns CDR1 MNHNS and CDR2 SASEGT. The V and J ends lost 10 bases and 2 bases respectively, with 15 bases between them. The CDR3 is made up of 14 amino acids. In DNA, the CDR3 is TGTGCCACCCATGGGAGGGGTGGCAATCAGCCCCAGCATTTT. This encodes CATHGRGGNQPQHF.

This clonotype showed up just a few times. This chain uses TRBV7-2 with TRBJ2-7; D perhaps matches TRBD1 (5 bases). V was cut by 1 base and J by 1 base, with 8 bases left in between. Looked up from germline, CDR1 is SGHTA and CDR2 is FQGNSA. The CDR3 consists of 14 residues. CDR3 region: CASSLGQRSYEQYF. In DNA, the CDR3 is TGTGCCAGCAGCTTAGGACAGCGATCCTACGAGCAGTACTTC.

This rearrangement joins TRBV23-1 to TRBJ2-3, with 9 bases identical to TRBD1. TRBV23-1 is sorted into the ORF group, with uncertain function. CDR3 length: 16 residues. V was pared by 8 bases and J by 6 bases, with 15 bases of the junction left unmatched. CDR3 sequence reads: CASAFRDRVLSDTQYF. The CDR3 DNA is TGCGCCAGCGCCTTCCGGGACAGGGTTTTATCGGATACGCAGTATTTT.

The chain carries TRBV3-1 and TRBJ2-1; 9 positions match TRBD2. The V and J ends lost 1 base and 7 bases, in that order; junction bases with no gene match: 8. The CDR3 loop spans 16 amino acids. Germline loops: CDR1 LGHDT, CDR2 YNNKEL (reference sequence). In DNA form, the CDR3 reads TGTGCCAGCAGCCAAGGGACTAGCGACGTAGGGAATGAGCAGTTCTTC. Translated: CASSQGTSDVGNEQFF.

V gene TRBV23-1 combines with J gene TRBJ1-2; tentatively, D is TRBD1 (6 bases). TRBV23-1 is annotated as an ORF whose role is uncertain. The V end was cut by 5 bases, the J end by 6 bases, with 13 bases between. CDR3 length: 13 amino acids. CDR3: CASSADRRNGYTF. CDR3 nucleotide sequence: TGCGCCAGCAGTGCCGACAGGCGGAATGGCTACACCTTC.

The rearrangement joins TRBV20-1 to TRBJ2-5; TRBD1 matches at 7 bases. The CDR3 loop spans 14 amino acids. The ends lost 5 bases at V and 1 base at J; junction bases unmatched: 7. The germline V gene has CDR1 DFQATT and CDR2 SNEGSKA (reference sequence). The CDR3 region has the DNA TGCAGTGCTTCCGCCGGGACAGCCCAAGAGACCCAGTACTTC. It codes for CSASAGTAQETQYF.

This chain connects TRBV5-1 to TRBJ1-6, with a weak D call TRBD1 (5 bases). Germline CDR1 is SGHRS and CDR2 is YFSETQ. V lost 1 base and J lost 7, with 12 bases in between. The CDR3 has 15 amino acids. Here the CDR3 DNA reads TGCGCCAGCAGCTTGTTCGGGGGTCTCAATTCACCCCTCCACTTT. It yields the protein CASSLFGGLNSPLHF.

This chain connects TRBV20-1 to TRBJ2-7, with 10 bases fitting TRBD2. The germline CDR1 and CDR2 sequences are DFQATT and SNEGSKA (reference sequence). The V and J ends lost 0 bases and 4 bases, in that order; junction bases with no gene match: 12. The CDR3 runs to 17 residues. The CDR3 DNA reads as TGCAGTGCTAGAGATTGGAGCGGGAGGGCCCTAAGGTACGAGCAGTACTTC. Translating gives CSARDWSGRALRYEQYF.

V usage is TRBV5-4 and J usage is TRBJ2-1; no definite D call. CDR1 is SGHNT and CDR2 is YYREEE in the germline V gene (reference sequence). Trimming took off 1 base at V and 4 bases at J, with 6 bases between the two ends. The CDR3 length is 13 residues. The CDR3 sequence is CASSLTAYNEQFF. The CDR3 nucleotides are TGTGCCAGCAGCTTGACGGCTTACAATGAGCAGTTCTTC.

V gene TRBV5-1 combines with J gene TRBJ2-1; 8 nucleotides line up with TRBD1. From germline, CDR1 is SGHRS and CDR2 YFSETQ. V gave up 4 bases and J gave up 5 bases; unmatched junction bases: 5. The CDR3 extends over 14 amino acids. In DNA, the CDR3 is TGCGCCAGCAGCCCCGGGACAGGAGACAATGAGCAGTTCTTC. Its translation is CASSPGTGDNEQFF.

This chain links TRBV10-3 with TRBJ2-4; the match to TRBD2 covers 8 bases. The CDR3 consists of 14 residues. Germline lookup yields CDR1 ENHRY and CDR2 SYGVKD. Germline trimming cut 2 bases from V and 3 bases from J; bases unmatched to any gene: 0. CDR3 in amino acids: CAISEAGGKNIQYF. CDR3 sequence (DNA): TGTGCCATCAGTGAGGCGGGGGGCAAAAACATTCAGTACTTC.

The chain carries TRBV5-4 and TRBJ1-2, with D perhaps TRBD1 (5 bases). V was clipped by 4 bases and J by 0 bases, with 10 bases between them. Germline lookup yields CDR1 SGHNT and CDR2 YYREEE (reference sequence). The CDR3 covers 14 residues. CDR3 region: CASSPRGSNYGYTF. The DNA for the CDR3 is TGTGCCAGCAGCCCCCGGGGGTCTAACTATGGCTACACCTTC.

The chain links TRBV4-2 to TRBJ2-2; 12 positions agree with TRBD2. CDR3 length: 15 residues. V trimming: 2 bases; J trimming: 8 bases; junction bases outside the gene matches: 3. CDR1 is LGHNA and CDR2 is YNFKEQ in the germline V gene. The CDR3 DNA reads TGTGCCAGCAGCCAACTAGCGGGAGGGACGGGGGAGCTGTTTTTT. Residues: CASSQLAGGTGELFF.

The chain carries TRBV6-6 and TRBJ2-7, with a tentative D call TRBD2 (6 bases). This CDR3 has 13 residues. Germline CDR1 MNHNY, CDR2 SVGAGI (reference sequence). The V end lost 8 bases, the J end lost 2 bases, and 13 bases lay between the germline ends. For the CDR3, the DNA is TGTGCCAGCGCCCGGCGGGGTACCTACGAGCAGTACTTC. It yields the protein CASARRGTYEQYF.

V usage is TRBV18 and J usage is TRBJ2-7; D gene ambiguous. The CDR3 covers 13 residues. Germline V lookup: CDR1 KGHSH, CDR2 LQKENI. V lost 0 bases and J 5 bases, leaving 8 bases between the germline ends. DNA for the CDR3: TGTGCCAGCTCACCACCGTTGGCTCACGAGCAGTACTTC. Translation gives CASSPPLAHEQYF.

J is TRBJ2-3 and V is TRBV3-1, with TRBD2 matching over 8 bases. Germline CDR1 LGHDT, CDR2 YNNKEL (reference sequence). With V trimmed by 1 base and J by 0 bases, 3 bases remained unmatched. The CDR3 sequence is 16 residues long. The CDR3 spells CASSQVASGSTDTQYF. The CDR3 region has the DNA TGTGCCAGCAGCCAAGTGGCTAGCGGGAGCACAGATACGCAGTATTTT.

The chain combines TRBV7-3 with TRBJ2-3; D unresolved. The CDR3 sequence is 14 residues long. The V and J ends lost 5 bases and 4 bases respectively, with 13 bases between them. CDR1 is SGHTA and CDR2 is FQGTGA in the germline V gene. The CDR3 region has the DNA TGTGCCAGCAGCAACAGTGCCTGGCCAGATACGCAGTATTTT. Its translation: CASSNSAWPDTQYF.

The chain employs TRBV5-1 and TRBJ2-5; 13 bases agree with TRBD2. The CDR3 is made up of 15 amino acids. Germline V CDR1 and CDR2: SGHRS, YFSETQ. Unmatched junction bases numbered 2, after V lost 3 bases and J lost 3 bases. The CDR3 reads CASSSTSGGEETQYF. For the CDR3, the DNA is TGCGCCAGCAGCTCTACTAGCGGGGGGGAAGAGACCCAGTACTTC.

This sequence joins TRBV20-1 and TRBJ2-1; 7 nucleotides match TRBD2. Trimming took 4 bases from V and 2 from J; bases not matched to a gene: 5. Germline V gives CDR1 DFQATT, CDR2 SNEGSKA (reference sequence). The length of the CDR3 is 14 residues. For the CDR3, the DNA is TGCAGTGCTATCGGACTAGGGACCTACAATGAGCAGTTCTTC. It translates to CSAIGLGTYNEQFF.

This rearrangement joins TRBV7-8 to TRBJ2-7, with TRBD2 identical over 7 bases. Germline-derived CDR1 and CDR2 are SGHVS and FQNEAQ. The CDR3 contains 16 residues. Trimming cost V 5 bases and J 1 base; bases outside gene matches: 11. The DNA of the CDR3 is TGTGCCAGCAGCCCGGCGGATAGCGGGTCTTCCTACGAGCAGTACTTC. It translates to CASSPADSGSSYEQYF.

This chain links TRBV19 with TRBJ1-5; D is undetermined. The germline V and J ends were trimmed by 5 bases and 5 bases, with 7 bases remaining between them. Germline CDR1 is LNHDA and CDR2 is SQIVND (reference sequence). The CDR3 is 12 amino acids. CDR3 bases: TGTGCCAGTAGTTTTGTGGATCAGCCCCAGCATTTT. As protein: CASSFVDQPQHF.

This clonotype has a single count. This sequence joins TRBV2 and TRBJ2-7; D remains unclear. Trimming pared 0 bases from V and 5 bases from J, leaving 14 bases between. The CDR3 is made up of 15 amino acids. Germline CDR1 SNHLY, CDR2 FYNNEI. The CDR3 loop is CASSEALTRANEQYF. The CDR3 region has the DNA TGTGCCAGCAGTGAAGCGCTCACCCGGGCAAACGAGCAGTACTTC.

The DNA of the CDR3 is TGCAGTGCTATAGGGGAACTGGGGAACACTGAAGCTTTCTTT. Its translation: CSAIGELGNTEAFF. This rearrangement joins TRBV20-1 to TRBJ1-1, with D maybe TRBD1 (5 bases). The CDR3 loop spans 14 amino acids. Germline CDR1 reads DFQATT; CDR2 reads SNEGSKA (reference sequence). Trimming removed 4 bases from V and 1 base from J, with 13 bases in between.

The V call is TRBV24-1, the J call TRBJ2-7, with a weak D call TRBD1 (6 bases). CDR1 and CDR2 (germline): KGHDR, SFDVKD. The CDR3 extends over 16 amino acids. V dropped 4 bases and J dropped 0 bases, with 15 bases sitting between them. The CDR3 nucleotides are TGTGCCACCAGTGAACCACAGGGATACTTCTCCTACGAGCAGTACTTC. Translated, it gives CATSEPQGYFSYEQYF.